A selection of T cell receptor beta chains follows, all from one sample in a study of shared clonotypes between healthy human individuals. Sequenced by immunoSEQ multiplex PCR; TCRdb stores in-frame clones only, minus some. This table has under 850,000 clones, approximately 92% appearing once. What was sequenced was naive CD8+ T cells sorted from blood. These receptors all come from a man aged 25-45 years in good health. The CDR3 runs from the conserved cysteine through the conserved F or W. Each record gives: J gene, clone size, D gene, V gene, CDR3 DNA, CDR3 protein. D genes are given only for firm matches. Size is stated for part of the rows, as once, few or many counts, or as a class when the clone is expanded.

>TRBJ2-3|.|TRBD1|TRBV7-2
TGTGCCAGCGGACAGGGGGCTAACACAGATACGCAGTATTTT
CASGQGANTDTQYF
>TRBJ2-7|.|TRBD1|TRBV5-4
TGTGCCAGCAGCGCGGGACAGGACCCCTACGAGCAGTACTTC
CASSAGQDPYEQYF
>TRBJ2-7|once|.|TRBV5-3
TGTGCCAGAAGCTTGGCCGGGACCATCACCGGAATCTCCTACGAGCAGTACTTC
CARSLAGTITGISYEQYF
>TRBJ1-4|.|.|TRBV19
TGTGCCAGTAATGTCGGATGGAGAGATGAAAAACTGTTTTTT
CASNVGWRDEKLFF
>TRBJ2-2|.|.|TRBV11-2
TGTGCCAGCAGCATCACCGGGGAGCTGTTTTTT
CASSITGELFF
>TRBJ2-7|.|.|TRBV16
TGTGCCAGCAGCCAATCTGACCTATCCTACGAGCAGTACTTC
CASSQSDLSYEQYF
>TRBJ1-1|.|TRBD1|TRBV19
TGTGCCAGTAGTATGTACAGGGGAGTAAACACTGAAGCTTTCTTT
CASSMYRGVNTEAFF
>TRBJ2-3|.|.|TRBV15
TGTGCCACCAGCAGAGACGCTACAACTAGCACAGATACGCAGTATTTT
CATSRDATTSTDTQYF
>TRBJ2-3|.|TRBD2|TRBV11-2
TGTGCCAGCAGCTTAGAACTGCTTGCGGGAGGCCCAGATACGCAGTATTTT
CASSLELLAGGPDTQYF
>TRBJ2-1|.|.|TRBV5-4
TGTGCCAGCAGCTTGTCCTACAATGAGCAGTTCTTC
CASSLSYNEQFF
>TRBJ2-7|.|.|TRBV14
TGTGCCAGCAGCCAAATAACCGGAGGGCCTGAAGGCGAGCAGTACTTC
CASSQITGGPEGEQYF
>TRBJ2-7|.|.|TRBV19
TGTGCCAGTAGTATAGGCGGCGGTTACGAGCAGTACTTC
CASSIGGGYEQYF
>TRBJ2-7|once|TRBD1|TRBV28
TGTGCCAGCAGTTCCCACAACCCGGGACAGTGGGGGAACTACGAGCAGTACTTC
CASSSHNPGQWGNYEQYF
>TRBJ2-7|.|TRBD1|TRBV27
TGTGCCAGCAGTTTACGGGACAGGGTATCGAACGAGCAGTACTTC
CASSLRDRVSNEQYF
>TRBJ2-3|.|.|TRBV28
TGTGCCAGCAGCTCCAGAGCCCCTAGAGGCACAGATACGCAGTATTTT
CASSSRAPRGTDTQYF
>TRBJ1-1|.|.|TRBV4-1
TGCGCCAGCAGCCAAGAGTCTCAGCGGAGGGGAGCTTTCTTT
CASSQESQRRGAFF
>TRBJ2-2|.|.|TRBV5-6
TGTGCCAGCAGCTTGGTTGTCGGGGAGCTGTTTTTT
CASSLVVGELFF
>TRBJ1-2|.|.|TRBV6-6
TGTGCCAGCAGACCAGATAACTTAAGTGGCTACACCTTC
CASRPDNLSGYTF
>TRBJ2-1|.|TRBD2|TRBV4-3
TGCGCCAGCAGCCAAGTGTTAGTAGCGGGAGACAATGAGCAGTTCTTC
CASSQVLVAGDNEQFF
>TRBJ2-2|.|.|TRBV7-9
TGTGCCAGCAGCTTCGGCACCGGGGAGCTGTTTTTT
CASSFGTGELFF
>TRBJ1-2|.|.|TRBV4-3
TGCGCCAGCAGCCCAAACCTTGGACAGACTAACTATGGCTACACCTTC
CASSPNLGQTNYGYTF
>TRBJ2-2|.|.|TRBV13
TGTGCCAGCAGCCGCCTACGAACAGGGTACCATCGGACCGGGGAGCTGTTTTTT
CASSRLRTGYHRTGELFF
>TRBJ2-5|once|.|TRBV9
TGTGCCAGCAGCGTGGGAGAACCAATGTACCCGACGGCCCAGTACTTC
CASSVGEPMYPTAQYF
>TRBJ2-7|few|.|TRBV2
TGTGCCAGCAGTGAGAACTACGAGCAGTACTTC
CASSENYEQYF
>TRBJ2-2|.|.|TRBV5-6
TGTGCCAGCAGCTTCGGTAGCGGACTCTACACCGGGGAGCTGTTTTTT
CASSFGSGLYTGELFF
>TRBJ2-1|.|.|TRBV6-5
TGTGCCAGCAGTTACGGCACATACAATGAGCAGTTCTTC
CASSYGTYNEQFF
>TRBJ2-1|.|.|TRBV7-9
TGTGCCAGCAGCTACATTCTAGTAGAGCAGTTCTTC
CASSYILVEQFF
>TRBJ2-2|.|.|TRBV15
TGTGCCACCCGAGGTCCGAACAAGCGTCTCGGGGAGCTGTTTTTT
CATRGPNKRLGELFF
>TRBJ2-7|.|.|TRBV11-2
TGTGCCAGCAGCTTAGATGACTACGAGCAGTACTTC
CASSLDDYEQYF
>TRBJ2-7|.|.|TRBV6-1
TGTGCCAGCGCGGCGGGACCGAACTACGAGCAGTACTTC
CASAAGPNYEQYF
>TRBJ2-5|once|.|TRBV7-9
TGTGCCAGCAGCACAATTACCGGGACGGGCGAGACCCAGTACTTC
CASSTITGTGETQYF
>TRBJ1-5|once|.|TRBV27
TGTGCCAGCAGTCCACAATCGGGACTCATCTATCAGCCCCAGCATTTT
CASSPQSGLIYQPQHF
>TRBJ2-7|.|TRBD1|TRBV18
TGTGCCAGCTCACCACCTGTCCTCGGGACAGCTGTATACGAGCAGTACTTC
CASSPPVLGTAVYEQYF
>TRBJ2-7|.|.|TRBV6-1
TGTGCCAGCAGTGATGATACGAGCTCCTACGAGCAGTACTTC
CASSDDTSSYEQYF
>TRBJ2-4|.|.|TRBV19
TGTGCCAGTATCCTGCAGGGAGCCAAAAACATTCAGTACTTC
CASILQGAKNIQYF
>TRBJ1-1|.|.|TRBV11-3
TGTGCCAGCAGCGCCTCCGGGACTGTGAACACTGAAGCTTTCTTT
CASSASGTVNTEAFF
>TRBJ2-7|.|TRBD2|TRBV28
TGTGCCAGCAGTACGGGACTAGCGTTGGGCGAGCAGTACTTC
CASSTGLALGEQYF
>TRBJ2-3|.|.|TRBV14
TGTGCCAGCAGCCTGTGGCCGAATATCCAGGATACGCAGTATTTT
CASSLWPNIQDTQYF
>TRBJ1-2|.|.|TRBV4-1
TGCGCCAGCAGCCAAGGGCCCAGGATCTATGGCTACACCTTC
CASSQGPRIYGYTF
>TRBJ2-1|.|.|TRBV19
TGTGCCAGTAGTATGGTCGACTGGGATGAGCAGTTCTTC
CASSMVDWDEQFF
>TRBJ1-1|.|.|TRBV29-1
TGCAGCGTTCCTTTGGGGGGTCGTACTGAAGCTTTCTTT
CSVPLGGRTEAFF